These 5 T cell receptor beta chains were all obtained from the same sample, sequenced in a study of radiotherapy plus CTLA-4 blockade in lung cancer. Produced via immunoSEQ multiplex PCR; TCRdb's table is partial and in-frame only. The sample gives fewer than 100,000 clones, roughly 79% of which show up once; roughly 22% is in the top ten. Sequenced here: peripheral blood, sampled from a patient treated with radiotherapy plus ipilimumab. These receptors came from a human donor with non-small cell lung cancer whose response to radiotherapy plus ipilimumab could not be evaluated. Some clones in this sample may be carry-over from other donors' samples.

The chain links TRBV4-1 to TRBJ1-1; TRBD1 is a possible D gene (5 bases). Germline V lookup: CDR1 MGHRA, CDR2 YSYEKL. Trimming removed 5 bases at V and 6 bases at J, with 16 bases between. CDR3 size: 14 residues. The CDR3: CASSSRRGEAEAFF. The CDR3 nucleotides read TGCGCCAGCAGCTCAAGGAGAGGGGAGGCTGAAGCTTTCTTT.

This clone is a singleton in its sample. CDR3 region: CASSLGQGPYEQYF. CDR3 DNA sequence: TGTGCCAGCAGCTTAGGACAGGGACCCTACGAGCAGTACTTC. This chain connects TRBV5-8 to TRBJ2-5; TRBD1 agrees at 8 bases. The J call may be faulty, since TRBJ2-7 better matches the DNA end. CDR3 length equals 14 residues. Germline V gene data show CDR1 as SGHTS and CDR2 as YDEGEE.

This chain links TRBV9 with TRBJ2-4; weak D call: TRBD2 (6 bases). CDR3 length equals 13 residues. Germline assignment: CDR1 SGDLS and CDR2 YYNGEE. Trimming cost V 3 bases and J 10 bases, with 14 bases left between them. CDR3 amino acids: CASSAGGSGIQYF. The DNA for the CDR3 is TGTGCCAGCAGCGCCGGGGGTTCGGGGATTCAGTACTTC.

Worth noting for this clone: The junction shows a germline mismatch at one end, possibly a read error. The CDR3 protein is CASSLENGELFF. CDR3 DNA: TGTGCCAGCAGCTTAGAGAACGGGGAACTGTTTTTT. The chain combines TRBV7-9 with TRBJ2-2, with a tentative D call TRBD2 (5 bases). The CDR3 length is 12 residues. Per germline, CDR1 SEHNR and CDR2 FQNEAQ (reference sequence). The full variable domain, rest sourced from reference TRBV7-9 and TRBJ2-2, is DTGVSQNPRHKITKRGQNVTFRCDPISEHNRLYWYRQTLGQGPEFLTYFQNEAQLEKSRLLSDRFSAERPKGSFSTLEIQRTEQGDSAMYLCASSLENGELFFGEGSRLTVL.

The chain uses TRBV10-1 and TRBJ1-1; no reliable D call. The CDR3 contains 16 residues. Germline CDR1 and CDR2: WNHNN and SYGVQD (reference sequence). V lost 2 bases and J 0 bases, leaving 13 bases between the germline ends. CDR3 bases: TGCGCCAGCAGTGAGCCTCTAGTTCCCATGAACACTGAAGCTTTCTTT. Amino acid sequence: CASSEPLVPMNTEAFF.